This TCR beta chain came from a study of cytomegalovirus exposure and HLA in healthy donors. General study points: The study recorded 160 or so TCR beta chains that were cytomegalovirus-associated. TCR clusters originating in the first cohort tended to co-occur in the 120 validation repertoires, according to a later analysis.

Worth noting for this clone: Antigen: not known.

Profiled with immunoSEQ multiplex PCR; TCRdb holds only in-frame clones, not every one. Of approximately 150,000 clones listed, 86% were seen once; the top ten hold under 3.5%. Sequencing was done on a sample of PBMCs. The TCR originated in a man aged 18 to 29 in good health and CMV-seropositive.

This chain's CDR3 is CASSFEVTSGESSYEQYF. The DNA for the CDR3 is TGTGCCAGCAGTTTTGAGGTTACTAGCGGAGAGAGCTCCTACGAGCAGTACTTC. V gene TRBV28 combines with J gene TRBJ2-7, with 8 bases matching TRBD2. Germline V gene sequence: CDR1 MDHEN, CDR2 SYDVKM. Trimming cost V 3 bases and J 0 bases; bases outside gene matches: 13. This CDR3 comprises 18 residues. Using reference TRBV28 and TRBJ2-7 for the parts outside the CDR3, the full variable domain is DVKVTQSSRYLVKRTGEKVFLECVQDMDHENMFWYRQDPGLGLRLIYFSYDVKMKEKGDIPEGYSVSREKKERFSLILESASTNQTSMYLCASSFEVTSGESSYEQYFGPGTRLTVT.